These 9 T cell receptor beta chains were all obtained from the same sample, sequenced in a study of cytomegalovirus exposure and HLA in healthy donors. Researchers ran the PCR with 60 Vbeta and 13 Jbeta primers. The data were produced by immunoSEQ multiplex PCR, yet TCRdb's version contains in-frame clones alone and is incomplete. The sample consists of approximately 92,000 clones, 81% of them appearing once. Source material: PBMCs. The receptors come from a girl aged 2 to 10 in good health and CMV-seropositive.

The chain links TRBV7-3 to TRBJ2-7; D may be TRBD2 (6 bases). V dropped 8 bases and J dropped 3 bases, with 20 bases sitting between them. The germline CDR1 and CDR2 sequences are SGHTA and FQGTGA. CDR3 length equals 15 residues. The chain's CDR3 is CASPHRCGESYEQYF. The DNA for the CDR3 is TGTGCCAGCCCCCACCGATGCGGGGAGAGCTACGAGCAGTACTTC.

The V call is TRBV28, the J call TRBJ1-4; 9 nucleotides align to TRBD1. Trimming removed 5 bases from V and 2 bases from J; junction bases left unmatched: 12. Germline-derived CDR1 and CDR2 are MDHEN and SYDVKM. The CDR3 extends over 18 amino acids. CDR3 nucleotides: TGTGCCAGCAGTCAGTCACCGGGACAGGGTGTGACTAATGAAAAACTGTTTTTT. Encoded protein: CASSQSPGQGVTNEKLFF.

The DNA of the CDR3 is TGTGCCAGCAGTTTTCCGCGTTTCGTTGAAGCTTTCTTT. Its protein product is CASSFPRFVEAFF. The V and J genes are TRBV28 and TRBJ1-1, with D unclear. V lost 3 bases and J 7 bases, leaving 12 bases between the germline ends. Looked up from germline, CDR1 is MDHEN and CDR2 is SYDVKM. This CDR3 comprises 13 residues.

The chain couples TRBV7-3 to TRBJ2-1, with TRBD2 as a possible D gene (7 bases). This CDR3 is 16 amino acids long. CDR1 is SGHTA and CDR2 is FQGTGA in the germline V gene. V was trimmed by 4 bases and J by 3 bases, leaving 16 bases between them. The CDR3 sequence is CASSSRAGQNYNEQFF. Here the CDR3 DNA reads TGTGCCAGCAGCTCTAGAGCGGGACAAAACTACAATGAGCAGTTCTTC.

This chain joins TRBV19 and TRBJ2-3; D call uncertain. Trimming removed 3 bases at V and 5 bases at J, with 9 bases between. This CDR3 is built from 13 residues. The germline CDR1 and CDR2 sequences are LNHDA and SQIVND (reference sequence). The CDR3 spells CASSIRPGDTQYF. CDR3 DNA: TGTGCCAGTAGTATTCGACCAGGAGATACGCAGTATTTT.

On this clone: One junction end does not reproduce the germline sequence, and a read error may be involved. This CDR3 is CATSGDSYEQYF. The DNA of the CDR3 is TGTGCCACCAGCGGAGACAGCTACGAGCAGTACTTC. The J gene is TRBJ2-7, the V gene TRBV15; TRBD1 is a possible D gene (5 bases). Per the germline V gene, CDR1 is LNHNV and CDR2 is YYDKDF (reference sequence). The length of the CDR3 is 12 residues. Drawing the rest from reference TRBV15 and TRBJ2-7, the complete variable domain is DAMVIQNPRYQVTQFGKPVTLSCSQTLNHNVMYWYQQKSSQAPKLLFHYYDKDFNNEADTPDNFQSRRPNTSFCFLDIRSPGLGDTAMYLCATSGDSYEQYFGPGTRLTVT.

V and J are TRBV5-4 and TRBJ2-4; tentatively, D is TRBD1 (7 bases). Between the trimmed V and J ends, which lost 4 bases and 4 bases, there was a span of 15 bases. This CDR3 region has 15 residues. Germline V gives CDR1 SGHNT, CDR2 YYREEE (reference sequence). CDR3 DNA sequence: TGTGCCAGCAGCCGGAGGGAGACAGGGAAAAACATTCAGTACTTC. This translates into CASSRRETGKNIQYF.

V gene TRBV7-8 combines with J gene TRBJ2-7, with 9 bases aligning to TRBD2. The germline V gene has CDR1 SGHVS and CDR2 FQNEAQ. With V trimmed by 3 bases and J by 3 bases, 9 bases remained unmatched. The CDR3 spans 16 residues. The CDR3 loop is CASSLGRLAVIYEQYF. The CDR3 DNA reads TGTGCCAGCAGCTTGGGCCGACTAGCGGTTATCTACGAGCAGTACTTC.

The rearrangement links TRBV30 to TRBJ2-5; D call uncertain. The V end lost 2 bases, the J end lost 11 bases, and 21 bases lay between the germline ends. This CDR3 is built from 14 residues. The germline gives CDR1 GTSNPN, CDR2 SVGIG (reference sequence). CDR3 DNA: TGTGCCTGGAGTTCGATGGGCCCCTACTTTGAGCAGTACTTC. Translating gives CAWSSMGPYFEQYF.